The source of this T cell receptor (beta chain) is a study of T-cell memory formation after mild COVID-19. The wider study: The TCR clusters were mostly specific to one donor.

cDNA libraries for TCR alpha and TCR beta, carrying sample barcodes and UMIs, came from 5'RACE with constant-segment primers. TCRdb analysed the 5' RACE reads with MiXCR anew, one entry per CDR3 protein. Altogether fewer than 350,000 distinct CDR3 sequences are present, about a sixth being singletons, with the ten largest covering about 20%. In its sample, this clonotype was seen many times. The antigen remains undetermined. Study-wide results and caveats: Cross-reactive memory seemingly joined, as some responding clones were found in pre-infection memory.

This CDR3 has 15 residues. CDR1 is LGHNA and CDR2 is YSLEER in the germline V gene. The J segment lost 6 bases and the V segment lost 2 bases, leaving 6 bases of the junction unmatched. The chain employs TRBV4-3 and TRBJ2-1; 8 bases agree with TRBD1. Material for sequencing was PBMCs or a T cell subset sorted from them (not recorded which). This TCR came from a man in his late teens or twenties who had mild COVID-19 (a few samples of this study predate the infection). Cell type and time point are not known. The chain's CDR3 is CASSQLDRVGNEQFF. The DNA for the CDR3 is TGCGCCAGCAGCCAACTGGACAGGGTGGGCAATGAGCAGTTCTTC.